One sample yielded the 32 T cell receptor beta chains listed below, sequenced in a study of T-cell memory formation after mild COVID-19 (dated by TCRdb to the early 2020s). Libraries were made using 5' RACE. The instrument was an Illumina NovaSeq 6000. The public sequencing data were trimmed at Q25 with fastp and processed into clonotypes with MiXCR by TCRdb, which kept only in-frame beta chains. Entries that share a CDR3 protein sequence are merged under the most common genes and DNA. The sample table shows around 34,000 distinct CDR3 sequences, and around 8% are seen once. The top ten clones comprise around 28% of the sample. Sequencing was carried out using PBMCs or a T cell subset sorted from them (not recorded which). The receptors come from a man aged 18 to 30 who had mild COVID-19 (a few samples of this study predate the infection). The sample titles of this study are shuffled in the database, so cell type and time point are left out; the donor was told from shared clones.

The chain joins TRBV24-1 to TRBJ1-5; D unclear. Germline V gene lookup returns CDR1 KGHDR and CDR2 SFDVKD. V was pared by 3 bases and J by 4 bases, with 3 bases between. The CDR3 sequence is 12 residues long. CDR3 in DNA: TGTGCCACCAGTGATATGAATCAGCCCCAGCATTTT. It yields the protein CATSDMNQPQHF.

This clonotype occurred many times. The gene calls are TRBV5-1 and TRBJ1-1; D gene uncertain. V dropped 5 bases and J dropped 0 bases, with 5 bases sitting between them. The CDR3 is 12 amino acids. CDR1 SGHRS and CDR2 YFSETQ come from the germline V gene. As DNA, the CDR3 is TGCGCCAGCAGTAGGGTGAACACTGAAGCTTTCTTT. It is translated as CASSRVNTEAFF. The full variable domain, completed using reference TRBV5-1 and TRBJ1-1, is KAGVTQTPRYLIKTRGQQVTLSCSPISGHRSVSWYQQTPGQGLQFLFEYFSETQRNKGNFPGRFSGRQFSNSRSEMNVSTLELGDSALYLCASSRVNTEAFFGQGTRLTVV.

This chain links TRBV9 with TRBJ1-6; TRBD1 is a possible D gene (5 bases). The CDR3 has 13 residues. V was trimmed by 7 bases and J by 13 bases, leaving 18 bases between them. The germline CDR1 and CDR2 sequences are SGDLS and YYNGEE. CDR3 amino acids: CASAGVVGVPLHF. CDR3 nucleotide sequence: TGTGCCAGCGCGGGGGTGGTCGGGGTCCCCCTCCACTTT.

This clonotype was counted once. The CDR3 sequence: CASSPGTGRSGANVLTF. The CDR3 coding sequence is TGTGCCAGCAGCCCCGGGACAGGGAGGTCTGGGGCCAACGTCCTGACTTTC. V and J are TRBV11-3 and TRBJ2-6, with 9 nucleotides matching TRBD1. With V trimmed by 5 bases and J by 1 base, 6 bases remained unmatched. This CDR3 has 17 amino acids. The V gene's germline CDR1 is SGHNT and CDR2 YENEEA.

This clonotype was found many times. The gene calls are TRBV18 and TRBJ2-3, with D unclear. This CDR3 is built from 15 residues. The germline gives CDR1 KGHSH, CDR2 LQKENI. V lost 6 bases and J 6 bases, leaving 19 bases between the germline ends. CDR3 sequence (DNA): TGTGCCAGCTCCACAATGGACCCGGCCCAGGATACGCAGTATTTT. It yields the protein CASSTMDPAQDTQYF.

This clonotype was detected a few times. The CDR3 region is CASSLARQEAFF. The CDR3 DNA reads TGTGCCAGCAGCTTAGCCAGACAGGAAGCTTTCTTT. The rearrangement uses TRBV7-2 and TRBJ1-1; D might be TRBD1 (5 bases). The V gene lost 0 bases and the J gene lost 8 bases, with 7 bases spanning the gap. Germline V gene lookup returns CDR1 SGHTA and CDR2 FQGNSA. This CDR3 spans 12 amino acids.

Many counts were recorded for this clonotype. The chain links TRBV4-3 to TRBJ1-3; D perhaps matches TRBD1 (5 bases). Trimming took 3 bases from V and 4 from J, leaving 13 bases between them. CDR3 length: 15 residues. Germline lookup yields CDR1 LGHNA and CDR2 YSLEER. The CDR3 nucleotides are TGCGCCAGCAGCCAGGGCCCAGGGCCCGGAAACACCATATATTTT. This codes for CASSQGPGPGNTIYF.

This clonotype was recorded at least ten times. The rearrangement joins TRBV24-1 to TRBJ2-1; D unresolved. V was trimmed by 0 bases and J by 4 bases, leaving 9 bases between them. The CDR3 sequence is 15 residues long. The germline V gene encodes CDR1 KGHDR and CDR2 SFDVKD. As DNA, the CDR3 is TGTGCCACCAGTGATTTGCAGGACGGTTACAATGAGCAGTTCTTC. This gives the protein CATSDLQDGYNEQFF.

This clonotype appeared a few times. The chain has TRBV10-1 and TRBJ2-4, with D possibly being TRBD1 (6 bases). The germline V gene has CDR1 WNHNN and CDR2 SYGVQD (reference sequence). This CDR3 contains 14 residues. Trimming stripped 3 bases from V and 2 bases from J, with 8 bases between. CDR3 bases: TGCGCCAGCAGTGACAGGGGATCCAAAAACATTCAGTACTTC. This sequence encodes CASSDRGSKNIQYF.

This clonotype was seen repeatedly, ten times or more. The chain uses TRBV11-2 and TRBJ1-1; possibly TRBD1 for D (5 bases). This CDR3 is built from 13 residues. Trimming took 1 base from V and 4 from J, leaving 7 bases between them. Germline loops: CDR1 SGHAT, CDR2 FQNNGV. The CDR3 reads CASSLVGATEAFF. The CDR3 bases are TGTGCCAGCAGCTTAGTAGGGGCCACTGAAGCTTTCTTT.

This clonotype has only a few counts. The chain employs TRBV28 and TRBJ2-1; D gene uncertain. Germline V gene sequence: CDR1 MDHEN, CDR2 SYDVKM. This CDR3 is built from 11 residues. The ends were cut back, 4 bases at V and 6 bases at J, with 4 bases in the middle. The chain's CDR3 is CASSSPNEQFF. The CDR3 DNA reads TGTGCCAGCAGTTCCCCCAATGAGCAGTTCTTC.

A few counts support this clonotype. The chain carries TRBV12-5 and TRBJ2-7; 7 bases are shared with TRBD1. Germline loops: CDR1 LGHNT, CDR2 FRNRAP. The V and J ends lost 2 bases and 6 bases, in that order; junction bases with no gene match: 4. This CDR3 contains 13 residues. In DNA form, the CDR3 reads TGTGCTAGTGGTTTGTGGACAGGTCGCGAGCAGTACTTC. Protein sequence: CASGLWTGREQYF. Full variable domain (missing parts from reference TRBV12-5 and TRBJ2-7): DARVTQTPRHKVTEMGQEVTMRCQPILGHNTVFWYRQTMMQGLELLAYFRNRAPLDDSGMPKDRFSAEMPDATLATLKIQPSEPRDSAVYFCASGLWTGREQYFGPGTRLTVT.

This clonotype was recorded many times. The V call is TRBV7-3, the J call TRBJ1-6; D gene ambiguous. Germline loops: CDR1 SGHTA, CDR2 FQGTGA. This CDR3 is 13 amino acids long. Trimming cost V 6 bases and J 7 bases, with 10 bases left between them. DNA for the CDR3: TGTGCCAGCAGGCGCAGTGGGAATTCACCCCTCCACTTT. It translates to CASRRSGNSPLHF.

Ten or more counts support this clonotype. CDR3 loop: CASSLEQPVPPDTQYF. In DNA form, the CDR3 reads TGCGCCAGCAGCTTGGAACAACCTGTCCCCCCAGATACGCAGTATTTT. The chain couples TRBV5-1 to TRBJ2-3, with D uncertain. V lost 0 bases and J lost 4, with 15 bases in between. This CDR3 has 16 amino acids. Germline CDR1 and CDR2: SGHRS and YFSETQ. The full variable domain, in which reference TRBV5-1 and TRBJ2-3 provide the parts outside the CDR3, is KAGVTQTPRYLIKTRGQQVTLSCSPISGHRSVSWYQQTPGQGLQFLFEYFSETQRNKGNFPGRFSGRQFSNSRSEMNVSTLELGDSALYLCASSLEQPVPPDTQYFGPGTRLTVL.

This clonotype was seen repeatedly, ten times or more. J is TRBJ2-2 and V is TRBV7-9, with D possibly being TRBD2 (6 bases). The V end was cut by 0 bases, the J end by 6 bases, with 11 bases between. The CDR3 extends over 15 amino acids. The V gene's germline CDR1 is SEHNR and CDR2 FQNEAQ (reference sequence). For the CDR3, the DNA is TGTGCCAGCAGCTTAGCTAGCGGAGGACCCGGGGAGCTGTTTTTT. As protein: CASSLASGGPGELFF.

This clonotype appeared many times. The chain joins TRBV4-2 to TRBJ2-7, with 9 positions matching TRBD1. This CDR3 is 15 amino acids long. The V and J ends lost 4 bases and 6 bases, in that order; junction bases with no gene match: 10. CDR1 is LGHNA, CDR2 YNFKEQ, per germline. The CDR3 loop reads CASSPETGGVGEQYF. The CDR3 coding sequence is TGTGCCAGCAGCCCAGAGACAGGGGGAGTGGGCGAGCAGTACTTC.

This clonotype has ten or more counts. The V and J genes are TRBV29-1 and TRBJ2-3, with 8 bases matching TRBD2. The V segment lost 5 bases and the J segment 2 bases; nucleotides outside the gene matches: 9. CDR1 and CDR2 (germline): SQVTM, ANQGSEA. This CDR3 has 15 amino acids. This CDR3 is CSVQRTSRYTDTQYF. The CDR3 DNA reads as TGCAGCGTTCAAAGGACTAGCCGGTACACAGATACGCAGTATTTT.

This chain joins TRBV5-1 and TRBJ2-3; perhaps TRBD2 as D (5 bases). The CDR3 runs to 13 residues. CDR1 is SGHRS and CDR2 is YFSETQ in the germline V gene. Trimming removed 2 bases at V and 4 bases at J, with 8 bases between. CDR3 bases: TGCGCCAGCAGCTTCGGGGTTGCAGATACGCAGTATTTT. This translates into CASSFGVADTQYF.

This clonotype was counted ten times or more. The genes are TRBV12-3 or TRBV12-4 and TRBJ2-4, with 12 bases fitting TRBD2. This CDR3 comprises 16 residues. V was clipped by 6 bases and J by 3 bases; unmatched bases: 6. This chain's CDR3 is CASSITSGGYKNIQYF. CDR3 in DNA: TGTGCCAGCAGCATAACTAGCGGGGGGTACAAAAACATTCAGTACTTC.

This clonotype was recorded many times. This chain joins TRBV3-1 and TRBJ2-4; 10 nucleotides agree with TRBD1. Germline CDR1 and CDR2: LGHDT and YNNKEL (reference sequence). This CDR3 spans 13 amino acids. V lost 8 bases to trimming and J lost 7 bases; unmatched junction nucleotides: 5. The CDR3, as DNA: TGTGCCAGCTCCCCGGGACAGGGGAACATTCAGTACTTC. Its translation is CASSPGQGNIQYF.

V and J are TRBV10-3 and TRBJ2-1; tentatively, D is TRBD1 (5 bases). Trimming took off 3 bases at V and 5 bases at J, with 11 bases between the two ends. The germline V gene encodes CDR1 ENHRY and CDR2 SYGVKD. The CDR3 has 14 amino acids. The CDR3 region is CAISEFDRDNEQFF. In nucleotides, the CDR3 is TGTGCCATCAGTGAATTTGACAGAGACAATGAGCAGTTCTTC.

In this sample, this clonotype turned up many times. The CDR3 DNA reads as TGTGCCAGCAGTTTAGTCGGACGGAGAAATTCACCCCTCCACTTT. It is translated as CASSLVGRRNSPLHF. The chain employs TRBV27 and TRBJ1-6; D gene uncertain. Germline V gene data show CDR1 as MNHEY and CDR2 as SMNVEV (reference sequence). The CDR3 runs 15 residues. V lost 2 bases to trimming and J lost 7 bases, with 12 bases between them.

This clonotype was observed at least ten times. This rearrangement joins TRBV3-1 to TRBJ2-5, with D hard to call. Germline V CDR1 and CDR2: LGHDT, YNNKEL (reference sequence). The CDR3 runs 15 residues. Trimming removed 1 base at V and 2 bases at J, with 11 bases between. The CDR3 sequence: CASSQGVARQETQYF. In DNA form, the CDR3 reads TGTGCCAGCAGCCAAGGGGTAGCCCGTCAAGAGACCCAGTACTTC.

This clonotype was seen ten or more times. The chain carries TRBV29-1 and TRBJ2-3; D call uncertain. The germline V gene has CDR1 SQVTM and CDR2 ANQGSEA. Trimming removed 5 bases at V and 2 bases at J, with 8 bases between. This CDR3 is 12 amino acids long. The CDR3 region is CSVRWDTDTQYF. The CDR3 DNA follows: TGCAGCGTTAGGTGGGACACAGATACGCAGTATTTT.

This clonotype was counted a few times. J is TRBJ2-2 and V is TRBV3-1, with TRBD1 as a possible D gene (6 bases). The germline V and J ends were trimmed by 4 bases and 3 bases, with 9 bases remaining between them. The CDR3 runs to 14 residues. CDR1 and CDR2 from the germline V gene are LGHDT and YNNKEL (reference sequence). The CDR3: CASSPPGDTGELFF. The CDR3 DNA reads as TGTGCCAGCAGCCCCCCAGGGGACACCGGGGAGCTGTTTTTT.

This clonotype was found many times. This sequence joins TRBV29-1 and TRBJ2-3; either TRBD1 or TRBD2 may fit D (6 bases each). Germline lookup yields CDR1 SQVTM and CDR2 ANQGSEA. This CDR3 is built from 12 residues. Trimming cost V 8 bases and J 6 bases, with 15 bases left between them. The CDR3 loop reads CSLRGVRDTQYF. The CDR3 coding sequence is TGCAGCCTTAGGGGGGTGAGGGATACGCAGTATTTT.

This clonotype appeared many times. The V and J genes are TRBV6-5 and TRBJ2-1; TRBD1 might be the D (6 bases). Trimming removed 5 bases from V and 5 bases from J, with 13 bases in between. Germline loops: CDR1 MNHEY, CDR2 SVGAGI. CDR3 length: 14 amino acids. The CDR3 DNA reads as TGTGCCAGCAGTCTACAGGGTCGCGACAATGAGCAGTTCTTC. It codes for CASSLQGRDNEQFF.

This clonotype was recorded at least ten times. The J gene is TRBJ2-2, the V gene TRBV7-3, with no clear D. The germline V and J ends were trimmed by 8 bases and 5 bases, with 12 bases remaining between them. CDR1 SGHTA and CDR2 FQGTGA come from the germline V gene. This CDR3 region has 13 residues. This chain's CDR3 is CASRETNTGELFF. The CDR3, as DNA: TGTGCCAGCCGTGAGACCAATACCGGGGAGCTGTTTTTT.

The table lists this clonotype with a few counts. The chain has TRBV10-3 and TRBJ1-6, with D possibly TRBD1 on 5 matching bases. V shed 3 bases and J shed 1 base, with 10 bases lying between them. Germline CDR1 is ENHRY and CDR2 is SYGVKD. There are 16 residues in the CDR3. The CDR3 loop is CAISDQGGSYNSPLHF. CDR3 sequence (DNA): TGTGCCATCAGTGATCAGGGAGGGTCCTATAATTCACCCCTCCACTTT.

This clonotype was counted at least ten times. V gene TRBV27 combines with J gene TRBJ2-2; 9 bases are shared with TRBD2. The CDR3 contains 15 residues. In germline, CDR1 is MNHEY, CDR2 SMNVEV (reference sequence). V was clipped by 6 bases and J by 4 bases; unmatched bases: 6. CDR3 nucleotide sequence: TGTGCCAGCAGGTTGCGGGGGGGCCTCACCGGGGAGCTGTTTTTT. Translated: CASRLRGGLTGELFF.

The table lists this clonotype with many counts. In DNA, the CDR3 is TGCAGTGCTAGTTCCCTGACAGGGGGCGGTCAGCCCCAGCATTTT. Protein sequence: CSASSLTGGGQPQHF. V usage is TRBV20-1 and J usage is TRBJ1-5, with TRBD1 matching 10 bases. Germline V gives CDR1 DFQATT, CDR2 SNEGSKA (reference sequence). CDR3 length equals 15 residues. J lost 6 bases, V lost 3 bases, and 8 bases had no gene match.

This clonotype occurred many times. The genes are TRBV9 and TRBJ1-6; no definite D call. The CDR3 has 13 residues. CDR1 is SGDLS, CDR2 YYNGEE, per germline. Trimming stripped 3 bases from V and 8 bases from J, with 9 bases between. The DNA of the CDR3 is TGTGCCAGCAGCGCCCATAGAGATTCACCCCTCCACTTT. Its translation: CASSAHRDSPLHF.